This TCR beta chain came from a study of T cells in Graves' hyperthyroidism and ophthalmopathy. Study information: Peripheral blood draws took place at initial diagnosis, ahead of any treatment.

Graves' hyperthyroidism was deemed stable absent ophthalmopathy progression within 18 months. Hyperthyroidism had been newly diagnosed in patients aged 18 to 65, and its duration was under 2 months. PBMCs were derived from 10 ml fresh peripheral blood. The investigators amplified TCR beta CDR3 regions from RNA transcripts. During a first-round RT-PCR of the TCR CDR3, the HTBI primer set was used. TCRdb ran MiXCR on the multiplex PCR reads and lists one entry per CDR3 protein. The sample includes around 400,000 distinct CDR3 sequences, 25% seen only once; the top ten take 70% to 75%. The TCR sequence derives from a middle-aged man with Graves' hyperthyroidism. Material for sequencing was blood.

The CDR3 loop reads CASSVKDTQYF. The CDR3, as DNA: TGCGCCAGCAGTGTAAAAGATACGCAGTATTTT. The chain is built from TRBV10-1 and TRBJ2-3; D uncertain. Germline CDR1 is WNHNN and CDR2 is SYGVQD (reference sequence). This CDR3 has 11 residues. Trimming removed 4 bases at V and 5 bases at J, with 4 bases between.